The 14 T cell receptor beta chains in this list originate from one sample, sequenced in a study of blood T cell repertoires in COVID-19. Assay used: immunoSEQ multiplex PCR; TCRdb lists only in-frame clones, some missing. This sample has about 130,000 clones, with around 83% found just once. The sequencing sample was made of PBMCs or T cells enriched from blood (not recorded which). These receptors all come from a man younger than 40 who had recovered from COVID-19.

The chain links TRBV16 to TRBJ2-5; the match to TRBD2 covers 12 bases. The CDR3 consists of 15 residues. Trimming removed 4 bases from V and 4 bases from J; junction bases left unmatched: 4. CDR1 and CDR2 (germline): KGHSY, FQNENV. The CDR3 bases are TGTGCCAGCAGCCTTGGACTAGCGGGGCGAGAGACCCAGTACTTC. It yields the protein CASSLGLAGRETQYF.

V is TRBV21-1 and J is TRBJ2-1; TRBD1 was called by the table and not checked on the DNA. TRBV21-1 is marked as a pseudogene. The CDR3 extends over 16 amino acids. Here the CDR3 DNA reads TGTGCCAGCAGCAAATGTGCCAGGGGGCCTAACAATGAGCAGTTCTTC. This translates into CASSKCARGPNNEQFF.

This sequence joins TRBV15 and TRBJ2-3; maybe TRBD1 (6 bases). The V gene's germline CDR1 is LNHNV and CDR2 YYDKDF (reference sequence). With 5 bases removed from V and 2 bases from J, the gap between germline ends came to 14 bases. The CDR3 totals 15 residues. CDR3 sequence (DNA): TGTGCCACCAGCGGCCCGGGACAAATCACAGATACGCAGTATTTT. This encodes CATSGPGQITDTQYF.

This chain joins TRBV2 and TRBJ2-2; TRBD1 matches 9 bases. V lost 1 base, J lost 6 bases, and 6 bases stayed unmatched. CDR3 size: 16 residues. The germline gives CDR1 SNHLY, CDR2 FYNNEI. The CDR3 here is CASSEGTGAPPGELFF. The CDR3 coding sequence is TGTGCCAGCAGTGAAGGGACAGGGGCTCCCCCCGGGGAGCTGTTTTTT.

In nucleotides, the CDR3 is TGTGCCAGCAGTTATGGTAGCTCCCCGTCCTACGAGCAGTACTTC. It specifies CASSYGSSPSYEQYF. J is TRBJ2-7 and V is TRBV6-5; D is undetermined. CDR3 length: 15 residues. V was clipped by 3 bases and J by 1 base, with 13 bases between them. From germline, CDR1 is MNHEY and CDR2 SVGAGI.

This chain connects TRBV7-3 to TRBJ1-2; D perhaps matches TRBD1 (6 bases). The V end lost 0 bases, the J end lost 7 bases, and 9 bases lay between the germline ends. This CDR3 is 13 amino acids long. Germline CDR1 and CDR2: SGHTA and FQGTGA. CDR3 residues: CASSLTQGLGYTF. CDR3 DNA: TGTGCCAGCAGCTTAACACAGGGCCTTGGCTACACCTTC.

This clone was observed once. The gene calls are TRBV9 and TRBJ1-2; D perhaps matches TRBD1 (5 bases). This CDR3 comprises 15 residues. Germline CDR1 reads SGDLS; CDR2 reads YYNGEE. V lost 6 bases and J 4 bases, leaving 19 bases between the germline ends. The CDR3 DNA reads TGTGCCAGCAATAACGGGGGGAGTGGTGGCTATGGCTACACCTTC. Its translation is CASNNGGSGGYGYTF.

CDR3 loop: CATEHNTEAFF. The CDR3 DNA sequence: TGTGCCACCGAGCATAACACTGAAGCTTTCTTT. This chain joins TRBV19 and TRBJ1-1; D unresolved. This CDR3 is 11 amino acids long. V gave up 10 bases and J gave up 2 bases, with 8 bases separating them. Germline lookup yields CDR1 LNHDA and CDR2 SQIVND (reference sequence).

In its sample, this clone was seen a few times. This chain joins TRBV5-1 and TRBJ1-2; D possibly corresponds to TRBD1 (5 bases). The CDR3 extends over 13 amino acids. With 4 bases removed from V and 0 bases from J, the gap between germline ends came to 7 bases. Per the germline V gene, CDR1 is SGHRS and CDR2 is YFSETQ. In nucleotides, the CDR3 is TGCGCCAGCAGCCAGGACACTAACTATGGCTACACCTTC. Translating gives CASSQDTNYGYTF.

The chain uses TRBV5-7 and TRBJ2-7, with a possible D match to TRBD1 (6 bases). TRBV5-7 is placed among ORFs of uncertain function. Deletions cut 2 bases from V and 0 bases from J, with 12 bases between. The CDR3 totals 15 residues. CDR3 amino acids: CASSLGQQNSYEQYV. DNA of the CDR3: TGTGCCAGCAGCTTAGGACAGCAAAACTCCTACGAGCAGTACGTC.

V usage is TRBV5-4 and J usage is TRBJ2-1; TRBD2 matches at 11 bases. V shed 1 base, J shed 7 bases, and the junction held 10 bases outside the gene matches. Germline loops: CDR1 SGHNT, CDR2 YYREEE (reference sequence). This CDR3 comprises 17 residues. The CDR3 bases are TGTGCCAGCAGCTTGCCTTTAGCGGGGGGGCTAAGGAATGAGCAGTTCTTC. Encoded protein: CASSLPLAGGLRNEQFF.

The chain uses TRBV2 and TRBJ2-3, with a tentative D call TRBD2 (6 bases). There are 12 residues in the CDR3. Per germline, CDR1 SNHLY and CDR2 FYNNEI. Between the trimmed V and J ends, which lost 11 bases and 4 bases, there was a span of 13 bases. DNA of the CDR3: TGTGCCTCGGGAGTGAGGGCAGATACGCAGTATTTT. Protein sequence: CASGVRADTQYF.

The table lists this clone with a few counts. The rearrangement links TRBV4-1 to TRBJ1-5; D ambiguous. Germline V gene data show CDR1 as MGHRA and CDR2 as YSYEKL. CDR3 length: 14 amino acids. Trimming shortened V by 2 bases and J by 6 bases, and 11 bases separated the two germline ends. The CDR3 nucleotides are TGCGCCAGCAGCCAATTGATTCCGGGTCAGCCCCAGCATTTT. Protein sequence: CASSQLIPGQPQHF.

The chain uses TRBV29-1 and TRBJ2-7; TRBD1 is a possible D gene (6 bases). Per germline, CDR1 SQVTM and CDR2 ANQGSEA. CDR3 size: 14 residues. V was shortened by 5 bases and J by 1 base, with 15 bases between the two germline ends. The CDR3 DNA reads TGCAGCGTTTTAGGGGCAGGGGTATCCTACGAGCAGTACTTC. Amino acid sequence: CSVLGAGVSYEQYF.